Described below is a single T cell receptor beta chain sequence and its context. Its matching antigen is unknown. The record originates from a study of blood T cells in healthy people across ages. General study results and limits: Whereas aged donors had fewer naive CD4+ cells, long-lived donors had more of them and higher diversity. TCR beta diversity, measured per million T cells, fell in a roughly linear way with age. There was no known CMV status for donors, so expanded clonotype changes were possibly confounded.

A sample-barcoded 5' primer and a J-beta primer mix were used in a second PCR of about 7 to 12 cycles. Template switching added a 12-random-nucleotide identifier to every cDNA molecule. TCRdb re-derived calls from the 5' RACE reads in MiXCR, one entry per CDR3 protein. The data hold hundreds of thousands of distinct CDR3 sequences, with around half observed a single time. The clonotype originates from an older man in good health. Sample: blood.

CDR3 nucleotides: TGTGCCAGCAGCTTAGCTAGGGGACTAGCGGGGAGCAATGAGCAGTACTTC. This gives the protein CASSLARGLAGSNEQYF. J is TRBJ2-1 and V is TRBV7-6, with TRBD2 matching 13 bases. The end of the DNA aligns better with TRBJ2-7, so the J call may be wrong. Germline V CDR1 and CDR2: SGHVS, FNYEAQ. CDR3 length: 17 residues.